This TCR beta chain was sequenced for a study of Graves' ophthalmopathy and Graves' hyperthyroidism. General observations from the study: A majority of expanded thyroid clonotypes exceeding 0.001 frequency were likewise present in blood.

The authors amplified TCR beta CDR3 regions from RNA transcripts. HTBI primers were employed in first-round RT-PCR, then a second-round multiplex PCR followed. TCRdb itself ran the multiplex PCR reads through MiXCR, one entry per CDR3 protein. The sample holds around 1.1 million distinct CDR3 sequences, approximately 35% seen once. The hyperthyroidism patients had a new diagnosis of under 2 months' duration and were aged 18 to 65. Other autoimmune diseases, uncontrolled infections, pregnancy or lactation excluded patients from enrollment. Clinicians made diagnoses from clinical symptoms, serum thyroxine, TRAb, thyroid ultrasound and orbital computed tomography. Germline V gene sequence: CDR1 LNHDA, CDR2 SQIVND (reference sequence). V shed 10 bases and J shed 4 bases, with 16 bases lying between them. The CDR3 is 13 amino acids. This clonotype was recorded many times. Its antigen remains unknown.

The clonotype originates from an adult man with Graves' hyperthyroidism. Material for sequencing was peripheral blood or thyroid tissue (not recorded which). The chain joins TRBV19 to TRBJ2-5; weak D call: TRBD1 (6 bases). CDR3 sequence: CATTNRARETQYF. The CDR3 DNA reads as TGTGCCACCACGAACAGGGCTAGAGAGACCCAGTACTTC.